The rows below give T cell receptor beta chains drawn from one sample of a study of blood T cell repertoires in COVID-19. Assay used: immunoSEQ multiplex PCR; TCRdb lists only in-frame clones, some missing. The sample holds hundreds of thousands of clones, 86% seen once. The material sequenced was peripheral blood. The receptors here all came from a young woman with active or convalescent COVID-19. CDR3s include the opening cysteine and the closing phenylalanine or tryptophan. The order of the fields is J gene, D gene, clone size, V gene, CDR3 DNA, CDR3 protein. The D gene is left open where the match is weak. The size of a clone is reported for some rows only, either as once, few or many, or as a class for expanded clones.

J gene: TRBJ1-2
D gene: -
clone size: -
V gene: TRBV19
CDR3 DNA: TGTGCCAGCAACCCTCTGGACAGTAACTATGGCTACACCTTC
CDR3 protein: CASNPLDSNYGYTF

J gene: TRBJ1-2
D gene: -
clone size: -
V gene: TRBV30
CDR3 DNA: TGTGCCTGGAGTGATGGGGAGCACGATGGCTACACCTTC
CDR3 protein: CAWSDGEHDGYTF

J gene: TRBJ2-7
D gene: -
clone size: -
V gene: TRBV6-4
CDR3 DNA: TGTGCCACAAGACAGTCCTACGAGCAGTACTTC
CDR3 protein: CATRQSYEQYF

J gene: TRBJ1-6
D gene: -
clone size: once
V gene: TRBV6-1
CDR3 DNA: TGTGCCAGCAGTGAAAATGTTCTCGGAGGTTGGACACCCCTCCACTTT
CDR3 protein: CASSENVLGGWTPLHF

J gene: TRBJ2-1
D gene: TRBD2
clone size: -
V gene: TRBV11-2
CDR3 DNA: TGTGCCAGCAGCTTATTCGCTAGCGGGATTTCCTACAATGAGCAGTTCTTC
CDR3 protein: CASSLFASGISYNEQFF

J gene: TRBJ1-3
D gene: -
clone size: few
V gene: TRBV3-1/TRBV3-2
CDR3 DNA: TGTGCCAGCAGCCAAGATTGGTCGGGGGGCAGGCATAGAAACACCATATATTTT
CDR3 protein: CASSQDWSGGRHRNTIYF

J gene: TRBJ1-4
D gene: TRBD1
clone size: -
V gene: TRBV30
CDR3 DNA: TGTGCCTGTGGGACAGGGGATAATGAAAAACTGTTTTTT
CDR3 protein: CACGTGDNEKLFF

J gene: TRBJ1-4
D gene: -
clone size: -
V gene: TRBV18
CDR3 DNA: TGTGCCAGCTCACCGAGTGTGAATGAAAAACTGTTTTTT
CDR3 protein: CASSPSVNEKLFF

J gene: TRBJ1-2
D gene: -
clone size: -
V gene: TRBV27
CDR3 DNA: TGTGCCAGCAGTTTGACAGGCCTAAGTCATGGCTACACCTTC
CDR3 protein: CASSLTGLSHGYTF

J gene: TRBJ2-7
D gene: TRBD1
clone size: -
V gene: TRBV19
CDR3 DNA: TGTGCCAGTAGTATTCTTCCGGGACAGGGGTCCGGCGAGCAGTACTTC
CDR3 protein: CASSILPGQGSGEQYF

J gene: TRBJ1-2
D gene: TRBD1
clone size: -
V gene: TRBV5-3
CDR3 DNA: TGTGCCAGAAGCAAGGGACAGGGATTGAGTGGCTACACCTTC
CDR3 protein: CARSKGQGLSGYTF

J gene: TRBJ1-2
D gene: -
clone size: -
V gene: TRBV29-1
CDR3 DNA: TGCAGCGTCTTCACGGTGACTAACTATGGCTACACCTTC
CDR3 protein: CSVFTVTNYGYTF

J gene: TRBJ2-1
D gene: TRBD2
clone size: -
V gene: TRBV11-2
CDR3 DNA: TGTGCCAGCAGCTTACTAGCGGGGAGCATCAATGAGCAGTTCTTC
CDR3 protein: CASSLLAGSINEQFF

J gene: TRBJ2-7
D gene: -
clone size: -
V gene: TRBV18
CDR3 DNA: TGTGCCAGCTCACCAGTTTACGGCTACGAGCAGTACTTC
CDR3 protein: CASSPVYGYEQYF

J gene: TRBJ2-5
D gene: -
clone size: -
V gene: TRBV10-2
CDR3 DNA: TGCGCCAGCAGCGAAGGAGTGCGGGAGACCCAGTACTTC
CDR3 protein: CASSEGVRETQYF

J gene: TRBJ1-2
D gene: -
clone size: -
V gene: TRBV4-1
CDR3 DNA: TGCGCCAGCAGCCAAGGAAGGGGCTATGGCTACACCTTC
CDR3 protein: CASSQGRGYGYTF

J gene: TRBJ2-5
D gene: TRBD2
clone size: -
V gene: TRBV2
CDR3 DNA: TGTGCCAGCAGTGAATGGTGGAGTAGCGGGGAAATAGGAGAGACCCAGTACTTC
CDR3 protein: CASSEWWSSGEIGETQYF

J gene: TRBJ2-7
D gene: -
clone size: -
V gene: TRBV6-4
CDR3 DNA: TGTGCCAGCAGTGGAAGCGGCTCGTTGCTATACGAGCAGTACTTC
CDR3 protein: CASSGSGSLLYEQYF

J gene: TRBJ2-5
D gene: TRBD2
clone size: -
V gene: TRBV3-1/TRBV3-2
CDR3 DNA: TGTGCCAGCAGCCAAGAAAGAGCCGGGACTAGGTTTCAGACCCAGTACTTC
CDR3 protein: CASSQERAGTRFQTQYF

J gene: TRBJ2-1
D gene: TRBD1
clone size: once
V gene: TRBV5-1
CDR3 DNA: TGCGCCAGCAGCCGTGGACAGGGCGGAGGGGATGAGCAGTTCTTC
CDR3 protein: CASSRGQGGGDEQFF

J gene: TRBJ2-1
D gene: TRBD2
clone size: -
V gene: TRBV10-3
CDR3 DNA: TGTGCCATCAGTGACGGGACTAGCGGGAGTGATGAGCAGTTCTTC
CDR3 protein: CAISDGTSGSDEQFF

J gene: TRBJ1-1
D gene: -
clone size: -
V gene: TRBV5-6
CDR3 DNA: TGTGCCAGCAGCGGGGTTGGAGGCACTGAAGCTTTCTTT
CDR3 protein: CASSGVGGTEAFF

J gene: TRBJ1-3
D gene: TRBD1
clone size: -
V gene: TRBV5-1
CDR3 DNA: TGCGCCAGCGCTCTTACCCCCAGGGGGTATACTGGAAACACCATATATTTT
CDR3 protein: CASALTPRGYTGNTIYF

J gene: TRBJ2-1
D gene: -
clone size: -
V gene: TRBV6-5
CDR3 DNA: TGTGCCAGCAGCTTCTACGGGACCTACAATGAGCAGTTCTTC
CDR3 protein: CASSFYGTYNEQFF

J gene: TRBJ1-2
D gene: TRBD1
clone size: -
V gene: TRBV4-1
CDR3 DNA: TGCGCCAGCAGCCAAGGGACAGGGGGTTTCTATGGCTACACCTTC
CDR3 protein: CASSQGTGGFYGYTF

J gene: TRBJ2-7
D gene: -
clone size: -
V gene: TRBV2
CDR3 DNA: TGTGCCAGCTGCAGGGCAGGGGCTGGGGAGCAGTACTTC
CDR3 protein: CASCRAGAGEQYF

J gene: TRBJ2-5
D gene: TRBD2
clone size: once
V gene: TRBV9
CDR3 DNA: TGTGCCAGCAGCTTAGGACTAGCGGCTAAAGAGACCCAGTACTTC
CDR3 protein: CASSLGLAAKETQYF

J gene: TRBJ2-7
D gene: -
clone size: -
V gene: TRBV20-1
CDR3 DNA: TGCAGTGCTAGTCTTAGCGGAACCGTCTCCTACGAGCAGTACTTC
CDR3 protein: CSASLSGTVSYEQYF

J gene: TRBJ2-3
D gene: TRBD2
clone size: -
V gene: TRBV11-3
CDR3 DNA: TGTGCCAGCAGCTTAGCCTTGGGAGGGGATACGCAGTATTTT
CDR3 protein: CASSLALGGDTQYF

J gene: TRBJ2-7
D gene: -
clone size: -
V gene: TRBV4-1
CDR3 DNA: TGCGCCAGCAGCCCTCCGGGATACGAGCAGTACTTC
CDR3 protein: CASSPPGYEQYF

J gene: TRBJ1-3
D gene: -
clone size: -
V gene: TRBV2
CDR3 DNA: TGTGCCAGCAGTGAACAAGCCGTGTACACCATATATTTT
CDR3 protein: CASSEQAVYTIYF

J gene: TRBJ2-7
D gene: TRBD2
clone size: once
V gene: TRBV5-6
CDR3 DNA: TGTGCCAGCAGCTTGTATCTGGTTGCGGGAGGGGGCGAGCAGTACTTC
CDR3 protein: CASSLYLVAGGGEQYF

J gene: TRBJ2-7
D gene: -
clone size: -
V gene: TRBV4-2
CDR3 DNA: TGTGCCAGCAGCCAAGAGCGGGGGCCGAGCTCCTACGAGCAGTACTTC
CDR3 protein: CASSQERGPSSYEQYF

J gene: TRBJ1-1
D gene: -
clone size: -
V gene: TRBV14
CDR3 DNA: TGTGCCAGCAGCCAAGTTTCGGCAGCATGGAGCACTGAAGCTTTCTTT
CDR3 protein: CASSQVSAAWSTEAFF

J gene: TRBJ2-4
D gene: -
clone size: once
V gene: TRBV21-1
CDR3 DNA: TGTGCCAGGCCGCTCGTTAGAGTCTTC
CDR3 protein: CARPLVRVF

J gene: TRBJ1-2
D gene: -
clone size: -
V gene: TRBV19
CDR3 DNA: TGTGCCAGTAGCCCGGACTTCTATGGCTACACCTTC
CDR3 protein: CASSPDFYGYTF

J gene: TRBJ1-2
D gene: -
clone size: -
V gene: TRBV5-6
CDR3 DNA: TGTGCCAGCAGCCCCTGGCCAGGGGACTATGGCTACACCTTC
CDR3 protein: CASSPWPGDYGYTF

J gene: TRBJ1-5
D gene: TRBD1
clone size: -
V gene: TRBV2
CDR3 DNA: TGTGCCAGCAGTGTGGGACAGGGGGCGGCTCAGCCCCAGCATTTT
CDR3 protein: CASSVGQGAAQPQHF

J gene: TRBJ2-2
D gene: -
clone size: -
V gene: TRBV19
CDR3 DNA: TGTGCCAGTAGTGGACAGACCCCGAACACCGGGGAGCTGTTTTTT
CDR3 protein: CASSGQTPNTGELFF